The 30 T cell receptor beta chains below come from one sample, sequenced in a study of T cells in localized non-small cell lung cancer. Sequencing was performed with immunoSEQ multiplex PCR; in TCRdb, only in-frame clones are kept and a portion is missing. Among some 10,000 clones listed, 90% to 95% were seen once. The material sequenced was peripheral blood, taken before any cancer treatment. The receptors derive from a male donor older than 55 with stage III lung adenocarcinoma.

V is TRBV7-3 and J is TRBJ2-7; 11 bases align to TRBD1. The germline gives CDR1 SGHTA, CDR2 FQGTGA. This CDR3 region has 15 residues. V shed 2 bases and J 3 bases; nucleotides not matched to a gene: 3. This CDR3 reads CASSLDGTGGYEQYF. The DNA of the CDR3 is TGTGCCAGCAGCTTAGACGGGACAGGGGGCTACGAGCAGTACTTC.

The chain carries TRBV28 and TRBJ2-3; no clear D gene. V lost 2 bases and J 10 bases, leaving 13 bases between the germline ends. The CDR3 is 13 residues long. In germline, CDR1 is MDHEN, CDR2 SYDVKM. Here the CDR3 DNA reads TGTGCCAGCAGTTTACCCCCAGGTCTCGCGCAGTATTTT. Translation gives CASSLPPGLAQYF.

The CDR3 sequence is CASSLQGANYEQYF. DNA for the CDR3: TGTGCCAGCAGTTTACAGGGGGCCAACTACGAGCAGTACTTC. This chain joins TRBV27 and TRBJ2-7, with 8 bases aligning to TRBD1. This CDR3 has 14 amino acids. The J segment lost 3 bases and the V segment lost 2 bases, leaving 3 bases of the junction unmatched. CDR1 is MNHEY, CDR2 SMNVEV, per germline (reference sequence).

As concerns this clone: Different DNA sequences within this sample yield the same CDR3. CDR3 amino acids: CASSSRDENEPGANVLTF. CDR3 DNA sequence: TGTGCCAGCAGCTCCCGGGACGAAAATGAGCCTGGGGCCAACGTCCTGACTTTC. This chain connects TRBV13 to TRBJ2-6; D may be TRBD1 or TRBD2 (5 bases each). V was pared by 4 bases and J by 2 bases, with 18 bases between. The CDR3 is 18 amino acids. Per the germline V gene, CDR1 is PRHDT and CDR2 is FYEKMQ (reference sequence).

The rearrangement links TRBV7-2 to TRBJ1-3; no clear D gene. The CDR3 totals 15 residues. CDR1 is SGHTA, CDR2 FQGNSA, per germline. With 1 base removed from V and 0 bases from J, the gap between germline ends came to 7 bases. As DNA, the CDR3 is TGTGCCAGCAGCTTAGAGTCGGCCTCTGGAAACACCATATATTTT. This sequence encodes CASSLESASGNTIYF. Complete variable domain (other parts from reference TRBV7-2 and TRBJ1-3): GAGVSQSPSNKVTEKGKDVELRCDPISGHTALYWYRQSLGQGLEFLIYFQGNSAPDKSGLPSDRFSAERTGGSVSTLTIQRTQQEDSAVYLCASSLESASGNTIYFGEGSWLTVV.

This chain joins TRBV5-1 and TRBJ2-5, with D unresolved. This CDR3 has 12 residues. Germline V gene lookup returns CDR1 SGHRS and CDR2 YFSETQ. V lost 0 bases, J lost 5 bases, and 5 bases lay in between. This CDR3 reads CASSLVTETQYF. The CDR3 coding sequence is TGCGCCAGCAGCTTGGTTACGGAGACCCAGTACTTC.

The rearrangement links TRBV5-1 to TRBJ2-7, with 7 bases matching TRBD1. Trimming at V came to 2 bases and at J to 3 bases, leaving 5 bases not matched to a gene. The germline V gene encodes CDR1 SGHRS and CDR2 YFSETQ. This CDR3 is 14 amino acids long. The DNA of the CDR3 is TGCGCCAGCAGCTTAAACAGGGGTGACTACGAGCAGTACTTC. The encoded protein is CASSLNRGDYEQYF.

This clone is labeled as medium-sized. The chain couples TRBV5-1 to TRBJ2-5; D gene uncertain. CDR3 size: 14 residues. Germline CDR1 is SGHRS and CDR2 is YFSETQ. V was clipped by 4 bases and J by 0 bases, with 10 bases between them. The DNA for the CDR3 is TGCGCCAGCAGCCAGAGTTTGAACCAAGAGACCCAGTACTTC. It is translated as CASSQSLNQETQYF.

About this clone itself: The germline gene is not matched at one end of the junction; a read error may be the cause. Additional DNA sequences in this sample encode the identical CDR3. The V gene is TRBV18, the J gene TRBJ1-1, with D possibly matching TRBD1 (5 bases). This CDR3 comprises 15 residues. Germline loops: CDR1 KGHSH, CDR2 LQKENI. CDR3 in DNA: TGCGCCAGCTCACCCTCGGCGGGGGAGGCCACTGAAGCTTTCTTT. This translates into CASSPSAGEATEAFF. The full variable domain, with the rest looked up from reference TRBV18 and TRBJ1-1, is NAGVMQNPRHLVRRRGQEARLRCSPMKGHSHVYWYRQLPEEGLKFMVYLQKENIIDESGMPKERFSAEFPKEGPSILRIQQVVRGDSAAYFCASSPSAGEATEAFFGQGTRLTVV.

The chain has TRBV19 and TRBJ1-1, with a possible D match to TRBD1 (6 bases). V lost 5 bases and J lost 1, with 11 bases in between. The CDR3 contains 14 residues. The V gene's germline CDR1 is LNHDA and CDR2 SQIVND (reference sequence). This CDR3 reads CASSSGQTNTEAFF. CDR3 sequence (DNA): TGTGCCAGTAGTTCGGGACAAACGAACACTGAAGCTTTCTTT.

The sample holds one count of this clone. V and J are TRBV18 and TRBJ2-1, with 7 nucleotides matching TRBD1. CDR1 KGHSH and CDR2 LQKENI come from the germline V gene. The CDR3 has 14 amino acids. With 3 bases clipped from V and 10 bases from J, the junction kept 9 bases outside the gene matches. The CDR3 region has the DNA TGTGCCAGCTCACCGAAGACAGGGTACGGAGAGCAGTTCTTC. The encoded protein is CASSPKTGYGEQFF. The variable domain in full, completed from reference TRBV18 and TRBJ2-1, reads NAGVMQNPRHLVRRRGQEARLRCSPMKGHSHVYWYRQLPEEGLKFMVYLQKENIIDESGMPKERFSAEFPKEGPSILRIQQVVRGDSAAYFCASSPKTGYGEQFFGPGTRLTVL.

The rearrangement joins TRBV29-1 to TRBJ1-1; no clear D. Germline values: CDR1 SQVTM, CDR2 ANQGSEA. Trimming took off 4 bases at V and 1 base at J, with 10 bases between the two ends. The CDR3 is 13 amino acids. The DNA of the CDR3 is TGCAGCGTTGTTCCCGGGCCGAACACTGAAGCTTTCTTT. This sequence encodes CSVVPGPNTEAFF. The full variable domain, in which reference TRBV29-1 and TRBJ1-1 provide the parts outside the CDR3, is SAVISQKPSRDICQRGTSLTIQCQVDSQVTMMFWYRQQPGQSLTLIATANQGSEATYESGFVIDKFPISRPNLTFSTLTVSNMSPEDSSIYLCSVVPGPNTEAFFGQGTRLTVV.

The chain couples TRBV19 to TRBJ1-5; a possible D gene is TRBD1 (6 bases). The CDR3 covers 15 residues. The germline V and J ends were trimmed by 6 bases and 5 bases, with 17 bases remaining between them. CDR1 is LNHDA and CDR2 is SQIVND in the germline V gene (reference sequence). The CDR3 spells CASRRDNNRDQPQHF. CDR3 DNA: TGTGCCAGTAGACGGGACAACAATAGGGATCAGCCCCAGCATTTT.

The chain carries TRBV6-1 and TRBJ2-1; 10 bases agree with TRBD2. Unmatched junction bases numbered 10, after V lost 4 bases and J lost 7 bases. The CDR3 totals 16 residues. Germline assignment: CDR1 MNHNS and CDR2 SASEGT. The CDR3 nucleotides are TGTGCCAGCAGTGGCTCGACTAGCGGGCGCCCTAATGAGCAGTTCTTC. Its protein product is CASSGSTSGRPNEQFF.

The CDR3 nucleotides are TGTGCCTGGAGTGTCGGCGGGGGCTTTAATGAAAAACTGTTTTTT. It codes for CAWSVGGGFNEKLFF. The J gene is TRBJ1-4, the V gene TRBV30, with a weak D call TRBD1 (6 bases). Trimming cost V 0 bases and J 4 bases, with 12 bases left between them. The CDR3 has 15 residues. Germline values: CDR1 GTSNPN, CDR2 SVGIG (reference sequence).

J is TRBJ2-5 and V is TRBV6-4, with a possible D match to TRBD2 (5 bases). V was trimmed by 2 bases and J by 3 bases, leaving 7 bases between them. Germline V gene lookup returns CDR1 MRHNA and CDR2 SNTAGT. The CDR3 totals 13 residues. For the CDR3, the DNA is TGTGCCAGCAGTGACAAAGCGGAAGAGACCCAGTACTTC. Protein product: CASSDKAEETQYF.

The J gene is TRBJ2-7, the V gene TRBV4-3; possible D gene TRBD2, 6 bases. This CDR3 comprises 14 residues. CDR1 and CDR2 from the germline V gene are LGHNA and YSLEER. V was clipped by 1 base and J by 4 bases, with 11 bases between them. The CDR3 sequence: CASSQGDGGYEQYF. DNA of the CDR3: TGCGCCAGCAGCCAAGGGGATGGGGGGTACGAGCAGTACTTC.

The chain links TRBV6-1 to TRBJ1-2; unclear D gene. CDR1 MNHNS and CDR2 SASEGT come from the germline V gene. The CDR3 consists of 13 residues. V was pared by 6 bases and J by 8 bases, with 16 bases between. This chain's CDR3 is CASRDNTVGGYTF. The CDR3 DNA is TGTGCCAGCAGGGATAACACTGTTGGCGGCTACACCTTC.

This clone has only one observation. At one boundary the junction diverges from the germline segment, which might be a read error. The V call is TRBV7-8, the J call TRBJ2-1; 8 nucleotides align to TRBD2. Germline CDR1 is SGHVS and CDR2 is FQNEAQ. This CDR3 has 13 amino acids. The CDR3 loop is CASSLDSGNVFVF. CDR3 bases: TGTGCCAGCAGCTTAGATAGCGGGAACGTCTTCGTCTTC.

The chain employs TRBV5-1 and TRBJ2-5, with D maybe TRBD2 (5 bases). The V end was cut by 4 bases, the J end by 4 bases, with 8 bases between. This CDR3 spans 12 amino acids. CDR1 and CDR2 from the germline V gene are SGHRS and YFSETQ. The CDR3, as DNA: TGCGCCAGCAGCCAAGAGGGAGAGACCCAGTACTTC. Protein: CASSQEGETQYF.

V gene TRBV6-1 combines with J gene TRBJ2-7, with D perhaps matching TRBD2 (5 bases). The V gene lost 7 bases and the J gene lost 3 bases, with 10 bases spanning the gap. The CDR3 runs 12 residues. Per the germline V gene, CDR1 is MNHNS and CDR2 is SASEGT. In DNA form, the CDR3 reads TGTGCCAGCATGTACGGGAACTACGAGCAGTACTTC. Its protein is CASMYGNYEQYF.

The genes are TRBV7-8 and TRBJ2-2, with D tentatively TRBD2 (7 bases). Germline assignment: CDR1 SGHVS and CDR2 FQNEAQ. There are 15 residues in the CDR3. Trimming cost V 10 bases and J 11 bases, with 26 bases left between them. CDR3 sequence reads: CATFPRGRAFGELFF. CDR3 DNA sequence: TGTGCCACATTCCCTAGGGGGAGGGCCTTCGGAGAGCTGTTTTTT.

The CDR3 loop is CASSEGTSGAKQYF. CDR3 in DNA: TGTGCCAGTAGTGAAGGGACTAGCGGGGCGAAGCAGTACTTC. The V gene is TRBV19, the J gene TRBJ2-7; 13 bases map to TRBD2. Germline V gene sequence: CDR1 LNHDA, CDR2 SQIVND (reference sequence). Losses at the gene ends were 5 bases for V and 8 bases for J; bases not matched to a gene: 6. The CDR3 covers 14 residues.

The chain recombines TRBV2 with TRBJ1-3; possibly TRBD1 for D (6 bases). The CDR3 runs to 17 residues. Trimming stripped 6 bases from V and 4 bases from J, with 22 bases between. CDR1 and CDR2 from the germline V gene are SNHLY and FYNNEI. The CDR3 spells CASRSQGLGLRGNTIYF. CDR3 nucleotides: TGTGCCAGCAGGTCCCAGGGGTTAGGATTGAGAGGAAACACCATATATTTT. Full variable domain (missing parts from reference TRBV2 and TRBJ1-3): EPEVTQTPSHQVTQMGQEVILRCVPISNHLYFYWYRQILGQKVEFLVSFYNNEISEKSEIFDDQFSVERPDGSNFTLKIRSTKLEDSAMYFCASRSQGLGLRGNTIYFGEGSWLTVV.

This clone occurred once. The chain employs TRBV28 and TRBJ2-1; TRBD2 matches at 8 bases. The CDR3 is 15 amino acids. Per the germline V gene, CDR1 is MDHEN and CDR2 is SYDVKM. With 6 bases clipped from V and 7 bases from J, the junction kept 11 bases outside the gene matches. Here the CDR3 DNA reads TGTGCCAGCAGCACCCCGGCGGGAGGCAGGAATGAGCAGTTCTTC. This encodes CASSTPAGGRNEQFF.

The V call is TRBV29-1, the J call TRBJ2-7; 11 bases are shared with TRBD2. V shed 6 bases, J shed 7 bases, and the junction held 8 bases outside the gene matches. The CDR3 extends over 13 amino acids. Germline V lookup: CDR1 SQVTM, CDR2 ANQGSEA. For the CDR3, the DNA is TGCAGCGTCGCACTAGCGGGAGAAGTGGAGCAGTACTTC. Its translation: CSVALAGEVEQYF.

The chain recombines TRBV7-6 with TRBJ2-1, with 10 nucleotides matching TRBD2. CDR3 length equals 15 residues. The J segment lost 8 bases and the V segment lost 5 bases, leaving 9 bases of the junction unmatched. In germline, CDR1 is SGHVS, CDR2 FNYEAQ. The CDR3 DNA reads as TGTGCCAGCAGCACCAAGGCGCTAGCGGGGGATGAGCAGTTCTTC. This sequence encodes CASSTKALAGDEQFF.

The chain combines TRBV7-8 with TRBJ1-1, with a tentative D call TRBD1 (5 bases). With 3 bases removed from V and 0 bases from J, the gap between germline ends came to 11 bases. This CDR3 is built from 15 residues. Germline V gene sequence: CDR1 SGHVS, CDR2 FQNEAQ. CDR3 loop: CASSFGTLVNTEAFF. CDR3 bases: TGTGCCAGCAGCTTCGGGACGTTGGTGAACACTGAAGCTTTCTTT.

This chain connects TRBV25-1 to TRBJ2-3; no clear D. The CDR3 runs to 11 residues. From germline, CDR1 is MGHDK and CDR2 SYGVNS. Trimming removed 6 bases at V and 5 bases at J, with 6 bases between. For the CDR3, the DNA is TGTGCCAGCAGGGTGGGAGATACGCAGTATTTT. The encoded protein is CASRVGDTQYF.

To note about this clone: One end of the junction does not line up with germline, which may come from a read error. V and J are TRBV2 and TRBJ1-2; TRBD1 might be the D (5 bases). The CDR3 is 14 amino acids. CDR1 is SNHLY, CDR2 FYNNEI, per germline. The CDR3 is CASREDSLSDRYTF. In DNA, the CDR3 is TGTGCCAGCAGGGAAGACAGTCTTTCAGACCGCTACACCTTC.